This TCR beta chain appears in the sequencing data of a study of cytomegalovirus exposure and HLA in healthy donors. As for the study in general: About 180 million T cells yielded some 120 million unique TCR beta sequences in earlier analysis.

Researchers ran the PCR with 60 Vbeta and 13 Jbeta primers. Generated by immunoSEQ multiplex PCR, the TCRdb table keeps only in-frame clones and is missing some. The table has about 160,000 clones, roughly 80% seen once; the top ten hold approximately 1.5%. The germline V gene has CDR1 LNHDA and CDR2 SQIVND (reference sequence). The trim removed 2 bases at V and 4 bases at J, leaving 5 bases unmatched. The CDR3 is 15 residues long. Comment on this clone: Its specificity is unknown.

Study-wide results and limits: In a later analysis, at a false discovery rate of 0.05, under 20,000 TCR beta sequences were associated with HLA alleles. Researchers counted roughly 150 TCR beta chains as cytomegalovirus-associated.

This receptor was taken from a girl aged 10-17 years in good health and CMV-seropositive. The chain joins TRBV19 to TRBJ2-7; 10 bases fit TRBD2. What was sequenced was PBMCs. The chain's CDR3 is CASSILAGDNYEQYF. DNA for the CDR3: TGTGCCAGTAGTATACTAGCGGGAGACAATTACGAGCAGTACTTC.